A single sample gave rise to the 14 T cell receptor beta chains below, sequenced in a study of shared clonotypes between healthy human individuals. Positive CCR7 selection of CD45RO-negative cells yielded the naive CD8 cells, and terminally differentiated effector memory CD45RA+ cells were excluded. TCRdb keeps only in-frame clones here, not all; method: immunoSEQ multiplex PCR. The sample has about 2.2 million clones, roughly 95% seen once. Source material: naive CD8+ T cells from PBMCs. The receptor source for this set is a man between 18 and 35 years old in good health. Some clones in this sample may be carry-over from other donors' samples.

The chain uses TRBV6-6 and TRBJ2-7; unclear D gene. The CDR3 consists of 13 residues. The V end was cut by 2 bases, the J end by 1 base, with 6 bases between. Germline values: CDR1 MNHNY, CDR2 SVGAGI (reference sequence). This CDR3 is CASSYTVSYEQYF. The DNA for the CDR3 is TGTGCCAGCAGTTACACAGTTTCCTACGAGCAGTACTTC.

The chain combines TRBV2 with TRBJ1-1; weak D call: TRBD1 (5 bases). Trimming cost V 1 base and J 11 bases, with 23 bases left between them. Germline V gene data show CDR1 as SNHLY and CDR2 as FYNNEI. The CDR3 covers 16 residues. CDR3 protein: CASSEVQGIKSTGAFF. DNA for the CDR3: TGTGCCAGCAGTGAAGTTCAGGGAATCAAGTCCACCGGGGCTTTCTTT.

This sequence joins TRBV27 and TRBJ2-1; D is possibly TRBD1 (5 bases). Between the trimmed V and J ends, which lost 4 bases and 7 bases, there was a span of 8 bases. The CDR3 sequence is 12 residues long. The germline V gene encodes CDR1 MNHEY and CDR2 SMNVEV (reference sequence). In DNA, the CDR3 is TGTGCCAGCAGTTCGACAGATAATGAGCAGTTCTTC. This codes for CASSSTDNEQFF.

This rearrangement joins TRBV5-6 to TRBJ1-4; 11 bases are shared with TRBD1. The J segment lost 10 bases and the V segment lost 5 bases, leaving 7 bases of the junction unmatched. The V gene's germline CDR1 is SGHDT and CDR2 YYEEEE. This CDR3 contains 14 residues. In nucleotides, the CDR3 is TGTGCCAGCAGGTACGGGACAGGGGGAGGAAAACTGTTTTTT. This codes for CASRYGTGGGKLFF.

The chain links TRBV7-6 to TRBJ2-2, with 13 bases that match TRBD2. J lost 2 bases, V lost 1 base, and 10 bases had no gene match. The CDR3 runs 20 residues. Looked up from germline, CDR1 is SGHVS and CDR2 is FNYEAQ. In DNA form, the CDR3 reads TGTGCCAGCAGCTTAGATATGACCGGGACTAGCGGGGTTAACACCGGGGAGCTGTTTTTT. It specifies CASSLDMTGTSGVNTGELFF.

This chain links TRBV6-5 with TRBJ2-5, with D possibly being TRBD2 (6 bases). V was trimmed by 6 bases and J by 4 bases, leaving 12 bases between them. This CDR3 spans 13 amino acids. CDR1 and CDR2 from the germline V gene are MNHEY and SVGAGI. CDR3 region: CASSSDGGETQYF. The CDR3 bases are TGTGCCAGCAGCTCAGACGGGGGAGAGACCCAGTACTTC.

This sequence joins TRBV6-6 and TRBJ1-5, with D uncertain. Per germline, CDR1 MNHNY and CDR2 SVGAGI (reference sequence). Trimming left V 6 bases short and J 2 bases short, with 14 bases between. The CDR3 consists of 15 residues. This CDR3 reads CASSLDNGGNQPQHF. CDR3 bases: TGTGCCAGCAGCCTTGACAATGGCGGCAATCAGCCCCAGCATTTT.

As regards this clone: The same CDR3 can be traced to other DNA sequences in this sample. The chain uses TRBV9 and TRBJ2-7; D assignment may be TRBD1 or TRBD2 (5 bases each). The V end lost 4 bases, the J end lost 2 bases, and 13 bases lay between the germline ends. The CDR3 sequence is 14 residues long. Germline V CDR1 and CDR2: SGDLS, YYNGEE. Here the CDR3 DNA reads TGTGCCAGCAGCCCCTCCGGGACCACCTACGAGCAGTACTTC. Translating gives CASSPSGTTYEQYF. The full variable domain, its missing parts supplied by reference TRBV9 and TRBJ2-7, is DSGVTQTPKHLITATGQRVTLRCSPRSGDLSVYWYQQSLDQGLQFLIQYYNGEERAKGNILERFSAQQFPDLHSELNLSSLELGDSALYFCASSPSGTTYEQYFGPGTRLTVT.

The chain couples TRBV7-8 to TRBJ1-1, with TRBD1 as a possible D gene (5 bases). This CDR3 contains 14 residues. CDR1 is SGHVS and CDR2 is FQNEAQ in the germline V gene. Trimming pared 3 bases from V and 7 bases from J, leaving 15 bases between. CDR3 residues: CASSFPRAALEAFF. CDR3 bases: TGTGCCAGCAGCTTCCCCAGGGCAGCTCTTGAAGCTTTCTTT.

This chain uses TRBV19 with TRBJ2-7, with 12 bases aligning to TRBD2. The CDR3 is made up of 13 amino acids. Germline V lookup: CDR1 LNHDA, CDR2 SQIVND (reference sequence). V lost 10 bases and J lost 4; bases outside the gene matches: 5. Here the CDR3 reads CATRLAGEYEQYF. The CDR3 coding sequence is TGTGCCACCCGACTAGCGGGAGAATACGAGCAGTACTTC.

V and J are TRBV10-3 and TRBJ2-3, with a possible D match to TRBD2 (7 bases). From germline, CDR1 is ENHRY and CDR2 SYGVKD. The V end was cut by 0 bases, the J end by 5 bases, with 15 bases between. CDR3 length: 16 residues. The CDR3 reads CAISESQRGGGDTQYF. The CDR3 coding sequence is TGTGCCATCAGTGAGTCGCAGCGGGGAGGGGGAGATACGCAGTATTTT.

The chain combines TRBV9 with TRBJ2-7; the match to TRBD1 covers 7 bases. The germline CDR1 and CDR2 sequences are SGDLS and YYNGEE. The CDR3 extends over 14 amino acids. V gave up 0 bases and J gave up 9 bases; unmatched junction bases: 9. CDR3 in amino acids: CASSVGGDSFGQYF. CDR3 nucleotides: TGTGCCAGCAGCGTAGGAGGGGACAGTTTCGGGCAGTACTTC.

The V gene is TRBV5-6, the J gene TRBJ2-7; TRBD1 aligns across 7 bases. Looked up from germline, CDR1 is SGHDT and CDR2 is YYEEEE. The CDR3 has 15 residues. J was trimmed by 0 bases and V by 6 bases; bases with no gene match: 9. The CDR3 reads CASNPGTAFSYEQYF. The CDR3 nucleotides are TGTGCCAGCAATCCCGGGACAGCCTTCTCCTACGAGCAGTACTTC.

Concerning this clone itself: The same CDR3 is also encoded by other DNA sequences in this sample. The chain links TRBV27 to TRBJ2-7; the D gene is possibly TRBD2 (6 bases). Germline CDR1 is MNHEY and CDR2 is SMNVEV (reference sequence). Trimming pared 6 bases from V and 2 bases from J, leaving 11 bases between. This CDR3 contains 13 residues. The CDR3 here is CASSYSGAYEQYF. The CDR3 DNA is TGTGCCAGCAGCTATAGCGGCGCCTACGAGCAGTACTTC.